This entry lists 17 T cell receptor beta chains sequenced from one sample in a study of cytomegalovirus exposure and HLA in healthy donors. 13 Jbeta primers and 60 Vbeta primers were used for the PCR. The repertoire was sequenced with immunoSEQ multiplex PCR; TCRdb's copy has only in-frame clones and lacks some. The sample lists roughly 130,000 clones; about 73% were seen once. Sequenced material: PBMCs. These receptors came from a woman in her 50s in good health and CMV-seropositive.

J is TRBJ2-5 and V is TRBV2, with 8 nucleotides matching TRBD2. This CDR3 has 14 residues. Trimming removed 6 bases from V and 4 bases from J; junction bases left unmatched: 7. Germline CDR1 SNHLY, CDR2 FYNNEI. DNA of the CDR3: TGTGCCAGCAGCGGGACTAGAAATCTAGAGACCCAGTACTTC. This gives the protein CASSGTRNLETQYF.

This clone was observed a few times. DNA for the CDR3: TGTGCCAGCAGCCCCTCCGAATTGAGGGATGAAAAACTGTTTTTT. Its translation is CASSPSELRDEKLFF. The chain has TRBV27 and TRBJ1-4, with D unclear. Trimming shortened V by 6 bases and J by 6 bases, and 17 bases separated the two germline ends. The CDR3 is 15 amino acids. Germline V CDR1 and CDR2: MNHEY, SMNVEV (reference sequence).

The chain joins TRBV9 to TRBJ2-3, with 8 bases that match TRBD2. J gave up 10 bases and V 1 base, and 14 bases lay outside the gene matches. Germline V gene sequence: CDR1 SGDLS, CDR2 YYNGEE. This CDR3 has 16 residues. The CDR3 DNA reads TGTGCCAGCAGCGTACAAGCGGGGGACCCTCTTAAGGCGCAGTATTTT. This codes for CASSVQAGDPLKAQYF. Based on the CDR3 plus reference TRBV9 and TRBJ2-3, the full variable domain is DSGVTQTPKHLITATGQRVTLRCSPRSGDLSVYWYQQSLDQGLQFLIQYYNGEERAKGNILERFSAQQFPDLHSELNLSSLELGDSALYFCASSVQAGDPLKAQYFGPGTRLTVL.

This clone is labeled medium-sized. This chain joins TRBV9 and TRBJ2-5, with 7 positions matching TRBD2. CDR1 is SGDLS, CDR2 YYNGEE, per germline. The CDR3 contains 14 residues. The V segment lost 0 bases and the J segment 4 bases; nucleotides outside the gene matches: 3. Written as DNA, the CDR3 is TGTGCCAGCAGCGTAGAGGGCGGGGGAGAGACCCAGTACTTC. Protein product: CASSVEGGGETQYF.

This sequence joins TRBV5-1 and TRBJ1-4; 9 bases match TRBD1. The CDR3 has 14 amino acids. V was pared by 2 bases and J by 5 bases, with 1 base of the junction left unmatched. Germline V CDR1 and CDR2: SGHRS, YFSETQ. CDR3 residues: CASSFGQGNEKLFF. The CDR3 DNA is TGCGCCAGCAGCTTCGGACAGGGGAATGAAAAACTGTTTTTT.

V usage is TRBV5-8 and J usage is TRBJ2-7; 10 nucleotides align to TRBD1. The CDR3 has 15 amino acids. CDR1 and CDR2 from the germline V gene are SGHTS and YDEGEE. V lost 2 bases and J lost 5; bases outside the gene matches: 7. The CDR3 DNA reads TGTGCCAGCAGCTTAGGGGGACAGGGGTGGCACGAGCAGTACTTC. This translates into CASSLGGQGWHEQYF.

V is TRBV19 and J is TRBJ2-3, with TRBD1 matching over 7 bases. Germline assignment: CDR1 LNHDA and CDR2 SQIVND (reference sequence). This CDR3 comprises 15 residues. V trimming: 5 bases; J trimming: 4 bases; junction bases outside the gene matches: 9. The CDR3 DNA follows: TGTGCCAGTAGTCGGACAGGCCAGGGGGCAGATACGCAGTATTTT. Its protein product is CASSRTGQGADTQYF.

V is TRBV29-1 and J is TRBJ1-1; TRBD1 aligns across 10 bases. The CDR3 sequence is 13 residues long. V was pared by 5 bases and J by 5 bases, with 5 bases of the junction left unmatched. Germline V gene data show CDR1 as SQVTM and CDR2 as ANQGSEA. The CDR3 sequence: CSVLGQGGTEAFF. CDR3 DNA: TGCAGCGTTCTCGGACAGGGGGGAACTGAAGCTTTCTTT.

This rearrangement joins TRBV4-3 to TRBJ1-2; a weak D match, TRBD1 (6 bases). Trimming removed 1 base from V and 4 bases from J, with 13 bases in between. The CDR3 length is 15 residues. From germline, CDR1 is LGHNA and CDR2 YSLEER. Here the CDR3 DNA reads TGCGCCAGCAGCCAAGGGACAGCGGAAGTCTATGGCTACACCTTC. As protein: CASSQGTAEVYGYTF.

This rearrangement joins TRBV2 to TRBJ2-5; D possibly corresponds to TRBD1 (5 bases). The germline V and J ends were trimmed by 4 bases and 2 bases, with 11 bases remaining between them. Germline V gene data show CDR1 as SNHLY and CDR2 as FYNNEI. The CDR3 has 14 residues. The CDR3 DNA sequence: TGTGCCAGCAGTGGGAGTACAGGTCAAGAGACCCAGTACTTC. It encodes CASSGSTGQETQYF.

The chain combines TRBV9 with TRBJ1-3, with D unresolved. Germline-derived CDR1 and CDR2 are SGDLS and YYNGEE. Trimming shortened V by 3 bases and J by 0 bases, and 10 bases separated the two germline ends. The CDR3 extends over 15 amino acids. This CDR3 reads CASSASTSSGNTIYF. In DNA, the CDR3 is TGTGCCAGCAGCGCCAGTACCTCCTCTGGAAACACCATATATTTT.

The gene calls are TRBV6-1 and TRBJ1-1; D is perhaps TRBD1 (6 bases). The germline V gene encodes CDR1 MNHNS and CDR2 SASEGT. The CDR3 consists of 13 residues. V lost 5 bases to trimming and J lost 1 base, with 8 bases between them. The CDR3 here is CASSPTGNTEAFF. CDR3 sequence (DNA): TGTGCCAGCAGTCCGACAGGGAACACTGAAGCTTTCTTT.

V usage is TRBV7-2 and J usage is TRBJ2-1, with 9 nucleotides matching TRBD2. The CDR3 has 15 amino acids. In germline, CDR1 is SGHTA, CDR2 FQGNSA. The V and J ends lost 1 base and 5 bases, in that order; junction bases with no gene match: 3. The CDR3 region has the DNA TGTGCCAGCAGCTTAGGCGGGGGGGGGAACAATGAGCAGTTCTTC. Amino acid sequence: CASSLGGGGNNEQFF. The whole variable domain, filled in from reference TRBV7-2 and TRBJ2-1, reads GAGVSQSPSNKVTEKGKDVELRCDPISGHTALYWYRQSLGQGLEFLIYFQGNSAPDKSGLPSDRFSAERTGGSVSTLTIQRTQQEDSAVYLCASSLGGGGNNEQFFGPGTRLTVL.

The CDR3 loop reads CASSFRDYEQYF. As DNA, the CDR3 is TGTGCCAGCAGCTTCCGGGACTACGAGCAGTACTTC. This chain uses TRBV11-3 with TRBJ2-7; a weak D match, TRBD2 (5 bases). V was shortened by 3 bases and J by 3 bases, with 6 bases between the two germline ends. The V gene's germline CDR1 is SGHNT and CDR2 YENEEA. This CDR3 contains 12 residues.

The chain carries TRBV9 and TRBJ2-5; a possible D gene is TRBD2 (6 bases). The CDR3 has 14 amino acids. V was shortened by 1 base and J by 0 bases, with 7 bases between the two germline ends. Germline V lookup: CDR1 SGDLS, CDR2 YYNGEE. DNA for the CDR3: TGTGCCAGCAGCGTAAGGGACTACCAAGAGACCCAGTACTTC. It yields the protein CASSVRDYQETQYF.

The V and J genes are TRBV27 and TRBJ1-2, with D perhaps matching TRBD1 (6 bases). V lost 0 bases to trimming and J lost 4 bases, with 9 bases between them. Germline CDR1 MNHEY, CDR2 SMNVEV (reference sequence). The CDR3 spans 14 residues. The CDR3 here is CASSLSQGIYGYTF. In DNA, the CDR3 is TGTGCCAGCAGTTTATCGCAGGGGATCTATGGCTACACCTTC.

The chain combines TRBV9 with TRBJ1-5, with a weak D call TRBD1 (6 bases). CDR1 SGDLS and CDR2 YYNGEE come from the germline V gene. This CDR3 is 16 amino acids long. The V end lost 0 bases, the J end lost 2 bases, and 12 bases lay between the germline ends. The CDR3 bases are TGTGCCAGCAGCGTAGGAGGGGGTGGGGGCAATCAGCCCCAGCATTTT. It translates to CASSVGGGGGNQPQHF.